The T cell receptor (beta chain) under discussion was sequenced for a study of shared clonotypes between healthy human individuals. Study-level points and caveats: Generally, estimated richness proved larger in naive subsets than it did in memory subsets.

Note on this clone: Its specificity is not known.

Germline CDR1 reads SGHNT; CDR2 reads YYREEE (reference sequence). J gave up 6 bases and V 0 bases, and 5 bases lay outside the gene matches. CDR3 length: 15 residues. The data were produced by immunoSEQ multiplex PCR, yet TCRdb's version contains in-frame clones alone and is incomplete. The table includes about 1.5 million clones, 95% to 99% detected once. The chain employs TRBV5-4 and TRBJ2-1, with 8 bases that match TRBD2. The sequence came from a man aged 25-45 years in good health. Sequenced material: naive CD4+ T cells sorted from blood. The subset denotes: CD45RA+ positively selected. CDR3 in DNA: TGTGCCAGCAGCTTGGCGGGAGGGCCGGGCAATGAGCAGTTCTTC. It yields the protein CASSLAGGPGNEQFF.